These 27 T cell receptor beta chains were all obtained from the same sample, sequenced in a study of blood T cell repertoires in COVID-19. TCRdb's table, derived via immunoSEQ multiplex PCR, lists solely in-frame clones and lacks some. The sample lists about 150,000 clones; more than 70% were seen once. Material: peripheral blood. These receptors were obtained from a man between 18 and 29 years old with active or convalescent COVID-19.

A few counts support this clone. The CDR3 bases are TGTGCCAGTAGTCGAATGGACAGGGTAGGTGAGCCCCAGCATTTT. Protein: CASSRMDRVGEPQHF. The V call is TRBV19, the J call TRBJ1-5; 8 bases align to TRBD1. CDR1 is LNHDA, CDR2 SQIVND, per germline (reference sequence). The CDR3 is 15 residues long. The junction had 11 bases not matched to a gene; V was cut back by 5 bases and J by 8 bases.

The chain links TRBV7-3 to TRBJ2-1, with 9 bases fitting TRBD2. This CDR3 has 18 residues. V lost 4 bases and J lost 6; bases outside the gene matches: 16. Germline V lookup: CDR1 SGHTA, CDR2 FQGTGA. The CDR3 DNA follows: TGTGCCAGCAGCTCCCAAGGTGGCGGGAGGGCCCTCCGCAATGAGCAGTTCTTC. This encodes CASSSQGGGRALRNEQFF. The full variable domain, with the rest looked up from reference TRBV7-3 and TRBJ2-1, is GAGVSQTPSNKVTEKGKYVELRCDPISGHTALYWYRQSLGQGPEFLIYFQGTGAADDSGLPNDRFFAVRPEGSVSTLKIQRTERGDSAVYLCASSSQGGGRALRNEQFFGPGTRLTVL.

The rearrangement joins TRBV11-2 to TRBJ2-1; D call uncertain. The V and J ends lost 2 bases and 2 bases respectively, with 4 bases between them. CDR1 is SGHAT, CDR2 FQNNGV, per germline. The CDR3 loop spans 13 amino acids. CDR3 protein: CASSLTTYNEQFF. The CDR3 DNA reads as TGTGCCAGCAGCTTAACTACCTACAATGAGCAGTTCTTC.

The genes are TRBV9 and TRBJ2-1, with D possibly TRBD1 on 6 matching bases. Between the trimmed V and J ends, which lost 0 bases and 1 base, there was a span of 11 bases. This CDR3 is built from 16 residues. Germline lookup yields CDR1 SGDLS and CDR2 YYNGEE. CDR3 coding DNA: TGTGCCAGCAGCGTAGCTAGCAGGGGATCCTACAATGAGCAGTTCTTC. Translation gives CASSVASRGSYNEQFF.

The V call is TRBV28, the J call TRBJ1-5; D may be TRBD1 (6 bases). The CDR3 is made up of 14 amino acids. Trimming took 6 bases from V and 1 from J, leaving 10 bases between them. Germline V gene lookup returns CDR1 MDHEN and CDR2 SYDVKM. CDR3 DNA: TGTGCCAGCAGCCCGGACAGAAGCAATCAGCCCCAGCATTTT. This encodes CASSPDRSNQPQHF.

J is TRBJ2-3 and V is TRBV6-2 or TRBV6-3, with TRBD2 matching over 9 bases. The length of the CDR3 is 13 residues. Trimming at V came to 2 bases and at J to 8 bases, leaving 2 bases not matched to a gene. CDR1 and CDR2 (germline): MNHEY, SVGEGT. This CDR3 is CASSYGLAPTQYF. CDR3 coding DNA: TGTGCCAGCAGTTACGGACTAGCGCCTACGCAGTATTTT.

The V and J genes are TRBV5-1 and TRBJ1-1; tentatively, D is TRBD1 (6 bases). The CDR3 is made up of 16 amino acids. V lost 1 base, J lost 1 base, and 14 bases lay in between. Germline CDR1 SGHRS, CDR2 YFSETQ. DNA of the CDR3: TGCGCCAGCAGCTTGAAATTGGGACAACGGAACACTGAAGCTTTCTTT. It yields the protein CASSLKLGQRNTEAFF.

In regard to this clone: Other DNA sequences in the sample encode the same CDR3. The chain links TRBV7-9 to TRBJ1-2; D is possibly TRBD1 (6 bases). V lost 3 bases and J lost 4, with 6 bases in between. Germline values: CDR1 SEHNR, CDR2 FQNEAQ (reference sequence). The CDR3 has 12 amino acids. The CDR3 region is CASSLDSYGYTF. The DNA for the CDR3 is TGTGCCAGCAGCTTGGACAGCTATGGCTACACCTTC.

The chain joins TRBV7-2 to TRBJ2-1; tentatively, D is TRBD1 (5 bases). V dropped 4 bases and J dropped 8 bases, with 18 bases sitting between them. CDR1 SGHTA and CDR2 FQGNSA come from the germline V gene. The CDR3 has 15 amino acids. The CDR3 coding sequence is TGTGCCAGCAGCTCAGGGTATATGGGTTTATATGAGCAGTTCTTC. Translating gives CASSSGYMGLYEQFF.

This rearrangement joins TRBV10-1 to TRBJ2-1; 11 bases map to TRBD2. Germline CDR1 WNHNN, CDR2 SYGVQD (reference sequence). V shed 0 bases and J 7 bases; nucleotides not matched to a gene: 2. The CDR3 runs 15 residues. The CDR3 sequence is CASSESTSGENEQFF. In DNA, the CDR3 is TGCGCCAGCAGTGAGTCGACTAGCGGGGAAAATGAGCAGTTCTTC.

The rearrangement joins TRBV6-2 or TRBV6-3 to TRBJ1-2, with D possibly TRBD1 on 5 matching bases. From germline, CDR1 is MNHEY and CDR2 SVGEGT. V dropped 6 bases and J dropped 4 bases, with 15 bases sitting between them. CDR3 length: 14 amino acids. The chain's CDR3 is CASSPRRGTYGYTF. In nucleotides, the CDR3 is TGTGCCAGCAGCCCAAGGCGGGGGACCTATGGCTACACCTTC.

This clone was seen ten or more times. CDR3 in DNA: TGTGCCAGTAACCCACACCAAGGGGAAGAGACCCAGTACTTC. Its protein product is CASNPHQGEETQYF. The chain combines TRBV19 with TRBJ2-5; maybe TRBD1 (5 bases). Germline V CDR1 and CDR2: LNHDA, SQIVND (reference sequence). CDR3 length: 14 residues. Trimming removed 7 bases at V and 3 bases at J, with 15 bases between.

This clone came up a few times. The chain is built from TRBV3-1 (or the pseudogene TRBV3-2) and TRBJ1-2; no reliable D call. CDR1 and CDR2 (germline): LGHDT, YNNKEL (reference sequence). Trimming removed 0 bases from V and 0 bases from J, with 8 bases in between. This CDR3 comprises 15 residues. Written as DNA, the CDR3 is TGTGCCAGCAGCCAAGAGATCGGGACTAACTATGGCTACACCTTC. The encoded protein is CASSQEIGTNYGYTF.

The rearrangement uses TRBV2 and TRBJ1-6; D possibly corresponds to TRBD1 (6 bases). This CDR3 has 13 amino acids. The V end lost 6 bases, the J end lost 10 bases, and 13 bases lay between the germline ends. Per germline, CDR1 SNHLY and CDR2 FYNNEI. The chain's CDR3 is CASRIQGDSPLHF. CDR3 bases: TGTGCCAGCAGAATACAGGGAGACTCACCCCTCCACTTT. Variable domain in full (rest from reference TRBV2 and TRBJ1-6): EPEVTQTPSHQVTQMGQEVILRCVPISNHLYFYWYRQILGQKVEFLVSFYNNEISEKSEIFDDQFSVERPDGSNFTLKIRSTKLEDSAMYFCASRIQGDSPLHFGNGTRLTVT.

The chain is built from TRBV27 and TRBJ2-1; D perhaps matches TRBD2 (5 bases). Deletions cut 1 base from V and 5 bases from J, with 12 bases between. The germline V gene encodes CDR1 MNHEY and CDR2 SMNVEV (reference sequence). The CDR3 runs 15 residues. CDR3 nucleotides: TGTGCCAGCAGTTTATTGGGAGACTGGGACAATGAGCAGTTCTTC. Protein: CASSLLGDWDNEQFF.

V and J are TRBV10-1 and TRBJ2-7; the D gene is possibly TRBD1 (6 bases). Per germline, CDR1 WNHNN and CDR2 SYGVQD (reference sequence). V gave up 2 bases and J gave up 6 bases, with 11 bases separating them. This CDR3 spans 13 amino acids. The CDR3 nucleotides read TGCGCCAGCAGTGAGAGGGGCAGGGGCGAGCAGTACTTC. The encoded protein is CASSERGRGEQYF.

The chain has TRBV24-1 and TRBJ2-1; possibly TRBD1 for D (6 bases). Germline V CDR1 and CDR2: KGHDR, SFDVKD. The CDR3 is 16 residues long. With 3 bases removed from V and 5 bases from J, the gap between germline ends came to 16 bases. The CDR3 DNA is TGTGCCACCAGTGATCAAACCGGGACACCAAACAATGAGCAGTTCTTC. Its protein product is CATSDQTGTPNNEQFF.

The chain links TRBV28 to TRBJ1-3; D perhaps matches TRBD1 (6 bases). Trimming took off 2 bases at V and 3 bases at J, with 11 bases between the two ends. Per the germline V gene, CDR1 is MDHEN and CDR2 is SYDVKM. The CDR3 is 15 residues long. The CDR3 here is CASSLDTGFGNTIYF. CDR3 nucleotides: TGTGCCAGCAGTTTAGACACAGGGTTTGGAAACACCATATATTTT. Looking up the rest from reference TRBV28 and TRBJ1-3 gives the full variable domain: DVKVTQSSRYLVKRTGEKVFLECVQDMDHENMFWYRQDPGLGLRLIYFSYDVKMKEKGDIPEGYSVSREKKERFSLILESASTNQTSMYLCASSLDTGFGNTIYFGEGSWLTVV.

The chain employs TRBV24-1 and TRBJ2-1, with 7 nucleotides matching TRBD2. With 4 bases clipped from V and 7 bases from J, the junction kept 12 bases outside the gene matches. The CDR3 totals 16 residues. Germline CDR1 KGHDR, CDR2 SFDVKD. CDR3 protein: CATSDPRAGFNNEQFF. The CDR3 bases are TGTGCCACCAGTGACCCCCGAGCGGGGTTTAATAATGAGCAGTTCTTC.

V usage is TRBV6-2 or TRBV6-3 and J usage is TRBJ2-7; tentatively, D is TRBD1 (5 bases). CDR1 MNHEY and CDR2 SVGEGT come from the germline V gene. The length of the CDR3 is 13 residues. The V end lost 2 bases, the J end lost 2 bases, and 7 bases lay between the germline ends. In nucleotides, the CDR3 is TGTGCCAGCAGTTACACAGGAACCTACGAGCAGTACTTC. Translating it yields CASSYTGTYEQYF.

This clone was counted once. The rearrangement uses TRBV10-3 and TRBJ1-6; 7 bases fit TRBD1. V was clipped by 0 bases and J by 15 bases; unmatched bases: 11. The CDR3 has 15 residues. The germline V gene has CDR1 ENHRY and CDR2 SYGVKD. The CDR3 DNA reads as TGTGCCATCAGTGAGTCAGGGACAGCCGACACCCTCCTCCACTTT. It encodes CAISESGTADTLLHF.

V usage is TRBV21-1 and J usage is TRBJ2-7; the D call TRBD2 from the table was never checked on the DNA. TRBV21-1 counts as a pseudogene. This CDR3 region has 17 residues. The CDR3 loop reads CASSRTIQVNSSYEQYF. The CDR3 DNA sequence: TGTGCCAGCAGCAGGACTATACAGGTCAACAGCTCCTACGAGCAGTACTTC.

The V gene is TRBV7-9, the J gene TRBJ1-5, with D uncertain. Germline CDR1 and CDR2: SEHNR and FQNEAQ (reference sequence). This CDR3 comprises 15 residues. V gave up 2 bases and J gave up 3 bases, with 11 bases separating them. The chain's CDR3 is CASSLMGGLNQPQHF. In nucleotides, the CDR3 is TGTGCCAGCAGCTTAATGGGAGGGCTCAATCAGCCCCAGCATTTT.

The chain has TRBV27 and TRBJ1-2, with 9 bases identical to TRBD1. Germline V gene data show CDR1 as MNHEY and CDR2 as SMNVEV (reference sequence). Trimming took 6 bases from V and 5 from J; bases not matched to a gene: 13. The CDR3 runs 16 residues. In nucleotides, the CDR3 is TGTGCCAGCAGCCGAGGGGCGACAGGGGGGTATTATGGCTACACCTTC. Its protein is CASSRGATGGYYGYTF.

The J gene is TRBJ2-3, the V gene TRBV11-2, with a weak D call TRBD2 (5 bases). The germline V gene has CDR1 SGHAT and CDR2 FQNNGV. The CDR3 loop spans 17 amino acids. V was shortened by 4 bases and J by 1 base, with 18 bases between the two germline ends. In DNA form, the CDR3 reads TGTGCCAGCAGCTCGGTAATGGAACCCGGGGGCACAGATACGCAGTATTTT. This sequence encodes CASSSVMEPGGTDTQYF.

This sequence joins TRBV19 and TRBJ1-2; TRBD1 aligns across 7 bases. V shed 8 bases, J shed 4 bases, and the junction held 13 bases outside the gene matches. Germline V gives CDR1 LNHDA, CDR2 SQIVND (reference sequence). The CDR3 is made up of 15 amino acids. The CDR3 DNA reads as TGTGCCAGTCTGAGGGGGCCGAACCCGAGCTATGGCTACACCTTC. It specifies CASLRGPNPSYGYTF.

This chain links TRBV3-1 (or the pseudogene TRBV3-2) with TRBJ1-4; no definite D call. The V end lost 1 base, the J end lost 2 bases, and 17 bases lay between the germline ends. The CDR3 runs to 18 residues. Germline-derived CDR1 and CDR2 are LGHDT and YNNKEL (reference sequence). The CDR3 is CASSQVAGRLGTNEKLFF. The CDR3 nucleotides read TGTGCCAGCAGCCAAGTAGCGGGCAGATTAGGGACTAATGAAAAACTGTTTTTT.